The clone carrying this T cell receptor (beta chain) occurred many times. The library was built from roughly 400 ng RNA with molecular barcoded adaptors for alpha/delta and beta/gamma chains. In TCRdb, the reads were re-called with MiXCR into one record per CDR3 protein. The sample lists more than 45,000 distinct CDR3 sequences, 12% occurring once. These data are taken from a study of read filtering for tumor transcriptome and immune sequencing. Study-level background: The cohort had over 16 men and over twelve women aged roughly 47 to 80, mean about 70 years. IR-seq gave about 3.5 to 10.27 million TCR reads per sample; RNA-seq gave about 80 to 1273. About 8 patients were R-ISS I, around 15 were R-ISS II, roughly 7 were R-ISS III.

Every patient had bone marrow sampled while the disease was active. Sequencing was done on a sample of a population of CD138-negative cells sorted from bone marrow. The receptor was derived from a donor at least 40 years old with multiple myeloma.

CDR3 residues: CASSFWVSAKQETQYF. CDR3 nucleotide sequence: TGTGCCAGCAGTTTTTGGGTTTCGGCTAAACAAGAGACCCAGTACTTC. V usage is TRBV28 and J usage is TRBJ2-5; D not resolved. CDR1 is MDHEN, CDR2 SYDVKM, per germline. V was trimmed by 3 bases and J by 2 bases, leaving 16 bases between them. The CDR3 totals 16 residues.